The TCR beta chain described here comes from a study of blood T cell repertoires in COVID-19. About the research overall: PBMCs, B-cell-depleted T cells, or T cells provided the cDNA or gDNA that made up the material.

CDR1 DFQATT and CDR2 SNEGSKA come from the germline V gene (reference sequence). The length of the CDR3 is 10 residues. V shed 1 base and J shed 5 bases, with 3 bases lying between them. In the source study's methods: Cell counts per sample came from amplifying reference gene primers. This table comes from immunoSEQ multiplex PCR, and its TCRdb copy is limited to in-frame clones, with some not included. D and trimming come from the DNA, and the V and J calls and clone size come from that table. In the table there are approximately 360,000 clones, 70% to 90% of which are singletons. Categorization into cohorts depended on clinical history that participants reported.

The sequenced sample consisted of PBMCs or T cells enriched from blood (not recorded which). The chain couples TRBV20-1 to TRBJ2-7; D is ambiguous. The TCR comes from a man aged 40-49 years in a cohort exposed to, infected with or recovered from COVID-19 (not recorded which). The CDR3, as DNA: TGCAGTGCTAGAGTCGACGAGCAGTACTTC. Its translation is CSARVDEQYF.